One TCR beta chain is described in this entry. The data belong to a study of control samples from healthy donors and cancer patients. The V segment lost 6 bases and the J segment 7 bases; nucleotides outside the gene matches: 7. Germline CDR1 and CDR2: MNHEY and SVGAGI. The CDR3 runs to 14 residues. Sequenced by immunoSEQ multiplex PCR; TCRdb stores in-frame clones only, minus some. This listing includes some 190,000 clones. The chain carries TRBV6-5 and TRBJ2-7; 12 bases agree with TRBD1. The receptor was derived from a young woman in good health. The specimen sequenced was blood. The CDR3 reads CASRGTGGKGEQYF. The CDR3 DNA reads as TGTGCCAGCAGGGGGACAGGGGGCAAGGGGGAGCAGTACTTC.